These 26 T cell receptor beta chains share one sample of origin, sequenced in a study of blood T cells in healthy people across ages (dated by TCRdb to the mid-2010s). Preparation of the library involved 5' RACE. TCRdb records Illumina HiSeq 2500 as the sequencer. A second about 7 to 12 cycle PCR used a sample-barcoded 5' primer and a J-beta primer mix. The public sequencing data were trimmed at Q25 with fastp and processed into clonotypes with MiXCR by TCRdb, which kept only in-frame beta chains. Rows matching on CDR3 protein sequence are summarized as one entry with the most common DNA and genes. The sample data list around 670,000 distinct CDR3 sequences, and about 30% of these were observed just once. In total, the top ten clones hold approximately 14% of the sample. Sequencing used blood. These receptors were collected from a woman older than 75 in good health.

This clonotype was counted ten times or more. This rearrangement joins TRBV9 to TRBJ1-2; 8 bases are a match to TRBD1. Trimming cost V 3 bases and J 8 bases; bases outside gene matches: 6. CDR1 and CDR2 (germline): SGDLS, YYNGEE. This CDR3 is 13 amino acids long. The CDR3 spells CASSAQGARGYTF. The CDR3 DNA follows: TGTGCCAGCAGCGCCCAGGGGGCTCGAGGCTACACCTTC.

In this sample, this clonotype turned up many times. CDR3 in DNA: TGTGCCAGCAGTTACGGACTAGCGGGGGGCTACAATGAGCAGTTCTTC. Protein sequence: CASSYGLAGGYNEQFF. The genes are TRBV6-2 or TRBV6-3 and TRBJ2-1; 14 bases are shared with TRBD2. The CDR3 runs to 16 residues. V shed 2 bases, J shed 3 bases, and the junction held 0 bases outside the gene matches. The germline CDR1 and CDR2 sequences are MNHEY and SVGEGT.

CDR3 coding DNA: TGTGCCAGCACGAGGGCGGGGGGGTACGAGCAGTACTTC. Protein: CASTRAGGYEQYF. This chain connects TRBV6-5 to TRBJ2-5, with 9 positions matching TRBD2. Judging by the DNA end, TRBJ2-7 fits better; the J call may be wrong. The CDR3 spans 13 residues. Germline V gene data show CDR1 as MNHEY and CDR2 as SVGAGI.

Remarks on this clonotype: This may stem from a read error, because a much larger clone lies one nucleotide away. This chain connects TRBV7-2 to TRBJ1-4, with TRBD1 identical over 10 bases. This CDR3 has 16 residues. CDR1 SGHTA and CDR2 FQGNSA come from the germline V gene. DNA for the CDR3: TGTGCCAGCAGCTTAGCGGGGGGACAGGGGTCTGAAAAACGGTTTTTT. This sequence encodes CASSLAGGQGSEKRFF.

This clonotype was seen at least ten times. The rearrangement uses TRBV9 and TRBJ2-1; perhaps D is TRBD1 or TRBD2 (5 bases each). The V gene lost 4 bases and the J gene lost 6 bases, with 17 bases spanning the gap. The CDR3 is 15 amino acids. Germline V gives CDR1 SGDLS, CDR2 YYNGEE. CDR3 coding DNA: TGTGCCAGCAGCCCCCGTGGGGGATCGGGCAATGAGCAGTTCTTC. As protein: CASSPRGGSGNEQFF. Full variable domain (missing parts from reference TRBV9 and TRBJ2-1): DSGVTQTPKHLITATGQRVTLRCSPRSGDLSVYWYQQSLDQGLQFLIQYYNGEERAKGNILERFSAQQFPDLHSELNLSSLELGDSALYFCASSPRGGSGNEQFFGPGTRLTVL.

This clonotype was detected many times. The V call is TRBV5-1, the J call TRBJ1-2, with D possibly being TRBD1 (5 bases). V was pared by 4 bases and J by 7 bases, with 20 bases between. The CDR3 covers 15 residues. Germline CDR1 SGHRS, CDR2 YFSETQ. CDR3 residues: CASSPVPRESSGYTF. The CDR3, as DNA: TGCGCCAGCAGCCCAGTCCCCAGGGAGAGCTCTGGCTACACCTTC.

This clonotype was seen a single time. A much larger clone sits a single nucleotide away, making a read error possible. The rearrangement links TRBV20-1 to TRBJ2-1; D is unclear. The V gene's germline CDR1 is DFQATT and CDR2 SNEGSKA (reference sequence). Trimming stripped 8 bases from V and 13 bases from J, with 21 bases between. The CDR3 has 12 residues. In DNA, the CDR3 is TGCAGTACCACCGGGCCACAAGAGACCCAGTTCTTC. Protein: CSTTGPQETQFF.

This clonotype was seen only a few times. This may be a read error: a much more frequent sequence differs by one nucleotide. The chain is built from TRBV6-2 or TRBV6-3 and TRBJ2-7; 7 nucleotides agree with TRBD1. The J segment lost 7 bases and the V segment lost 8 bases, leaving 14 bases of the junction unmatched. The CDR3 spans 14 residues. Germline V lookup: CDR1 MNHEY, CDR2 SVGEGT. The CDR3 coding sequence is TGTGCCAGCGACGGGACAGACGGGATCAATGAGCAGTACTTC. It translates to CASDGTDGINEQYF.

The chain links TRBV29-1 to TRBJ2-2, with D tentatively TRBD1 or TRBD2 (5 bases each). Germline lookup yields CDR1 SQVTM and CDR2 ANQGSEA. V gave up 0 bases and J gave up 4 bases, with 15 bases separating them. This CDR3 is built from 16 residues. This CDR3 reads CSVEDLRGRATGELFF. DNA for the CDR3: TGCAGCGTTGAAGATCTTCGGGGCCGTGCCACCGGGGAGCTGTTTTTT.

This clonotype was found many times. This chain uses TRBV20-1 with TRBJ1-2; 8 bases fit TRBD1. The germline gives CDR1 DFQATT, CDR2 SNEGSKA (reference sequence). CDR3 size: 14 residues. Trimming cost V 0 bases and J 2 bases; bases outside gene matches: 2. The chain's CDR3 is CSARDGTGNYGYTF. The CDR3, as DNA: TGCAGTGCTAGAGATGGGACAGGAAACTATGGCTACACCTTC.

This clonotype appeared many times. The chain joins TRBV6-2 or TRBV6-3 to TRBJ1-5, with D uncertain. Trimming cost V 6 bases and J 2 bases, with 5 bases left between them. CDR1 and CDR2 (germline): MNHEY, SVGEGT. This CDR3 has 12 amino acids. CDR3 in DNA: TGTGCCAGCAGAACAGGCAATCAGCCCCAGCATTTT. Its translation is CASRTGNQPQHF.

This clonotype was detected only a few times. This chain connects TRBV5-1 to TRBJ1-1; no definite D call. Germline loops: CDR1 SGHRS, CDR2 YFSETQ. Trimming pared 0 bases from V and 4 bases from J, leaving 10 bases between. This CDR3 spans 14 amino acids. The CDR3: CASSLVGLGTEAFF. The CDR3 DNA sequence: TGCGCCAGCAGCTTGGTCGGGTTGGGCACTGAAGCTTTCTTT.

This clonotype was detected many times. The chain joins TRBV27 to TRBJ2-1; D not certain. The V gene's germline CDR1 is MNHEY and CDR2 SMNVEV (reference sequence). The ends were cut back, 8 bases at V and 0 bases at J, with 17 bases in the middle. The CDR3 length is 16 residues. The DNA of the CDR3 is TGTGCCAGCTTGAAATCCGGATCGAACTCCTACAATGAGCAGTTCTTC. Its translation is CASLKSGSNSYNEQFF.

CDR3 DNA: TGTGCCAGCAGCGACCGACTAGCGGGGGGGAGTGATACGCAGTATTTT. Protein product: CASSDRLAGGSDTQYF. The chain uses TRBV11-3 and TRBJ2-3; 14 nucleotides line up with TRBD2. The V gene end was trimmed by 5 bases and the J gene end by 6 bases; junction bases not matched to a gene: 7. CDR3 length: 16 residues. CDR1 SGHNT and CDR2 YENEEA come from the germline V gene.

This clonotype was seen many times. The chain uses TRBV20-1 and TRBJ2-7; TRBD1 is a possible D gene (5 bases). Trimming left V 3 bases short and J 2 bases short, with 14 bases between. This CDR3 has 14 residues. Germline CDR1 DFQATT, CDR2 SNEGSKA (reference sequence). The CDR3: CSARKGLVPYEQYF. The CDR3 nucleotides read TGCAGTGCTAGGAAGGGGCTCGTTCCCTACGAGCAGTACTTC.

This clonotype occurred a few times. The chain is built from TRBV18 and TRBJ1-1, with D possibly being TRBD1 (6 bases). The CDR3 totals 14 residues. Germline-derived CDR1 and CDR2 are KGHSH and LQKENI. Trimming pared 3 bases from V and 4 bases from J, leaving 12 bases between. CDR3 sequence: CASSPKQGGTEAFF. As DNA, the CDR3 is TGTGCCAGCTCACCCAAACAGGGTGGCACTGAAGCTTTCTTT.

In the case of this clonotype: The germline gene is not matched at one end of the junction; a read error may be the cause. This sequence joins TRBV5-4 and TRBJ2-3; 7 bases are shared with TRBD2. CDR1 SGHNT and CDR2 YYREEE come from the germline V gene (reference sequence). The CDR3 is made up of 16 amino acids. CDR3: CACSARGRRGGDTQYF. Here the CDR3 DNA reads TGTGCCTGCAGCGCGCGGGGGAGGCGCGGGGGAGATACGCAGTATTTT.

V gene TRBV5-1 combines with J gene TRBJ2-3; 8 positions agree with TRBD1. CDR1 is SGHRS and CDR2 is YFSETQ in the germline V gene. The CDR3 is 17 amino acids. The trim removed 4 bases at V and 4 bases at J, leaving 14 bases unmatched. The CDR3 sequence is CASSHTTRTGSADTQYF. The CDR3 DNA sequence: TGCGCCAGCAGCCATACAACCAGGACAGGGTCAGCAGATACGCAGTATTTT.

With respect to this clonotype: A much larger clone differs by one base, so this may be a read error. The genes are TRBV28 and TRBJ2-7, with 7 bases matching TRBD1. The CDR3 length is 19 residues. Germline values: CDR1 MDHEN, CDR2 SYDVKM. As DNA, the CDR3 is TGTGCCAACAGTTCCTCGAACCCAAACACAGGGGCGTCTTGGGACGAGCAGTACTTC. Encoded protein: CANSSSNPNTGASWDEQYF.

Points on this clonotype: A much more abundant neighbour one base away suggests this may be a read error. The chain recombines TRBV3-1 with TRBJ2-5; D may be TRBD1 or TRBD2 (6 bases each). The germline V gene encodes CDR1 LGHDT and CDR2 YNNKEL (reference sequence). This CDR3 comprises 13 residues. V was shortened by 3 bases and J by 11 bases, with 16 bases between the two germline ends. CDR3 in DNA: TGTGCCAGCAGCCAGGGGGGCTGGAATGAGCAGTACTTC. Amino acid sequence: CASSQGGWNEQYF.

Regarding this clonotype: This may come from a read error, since a much larger clone is one base off. The chain combines TRBV2 with TRBJ2-1; D gene uncertain. CDR1 and CDR2 from the germline V gene are SNHLY and FYNNEI. CDR3 length equals 11 residues. Written as DNA, the CDR3 is TGTGCCAGCAGTGAATTCGATGAGAAGTTCTTC. This gives the protein CASSEFDEKFF.

On this clonotype itself: The junction departs from germline at one end; a sequencing error may be responsible. This sequence joins TRBV10-2 and TRBJ1-1, with 8 bases lining up with TRBD1. The CDR3 is made up of 21 amino acids. CDR1 is WSHSY, CDR2 SAAADI, per germline. DNA of the CDR3: TGCGCCAGCAGTGGGTGGGGACAGGCGCAGAGGGGAGAGGGATTAAACACTGGAGCTTTCTTT. Translated, it gives CASSGWGQAQRGEGLNTGAFF.

This clonotype occurred many times. The chain uses TRBV27 and TRBJ2-7; D is uncertain. Germline CDR1 and CDR2: MNHEY and SMNVEV (reference sequence). This CDR3 spans 14 amino acids. V gave up 2 bases and J gave up 5 bases, with 13 bases separating them. In DNA, the CDR3 is TGTGCCAGCAGTTTAACAGATTCTCGGGACGAGCAGTACTTC. Amino acids: CASSLTDSRDEQYF.

The rearrangement joins TRBV30 to TRBJ1-5; D is uncertain. CDR3 length equals 13 residues. The V gene lost 0 bases and the J gene lost 3 bases, with 6 bases spanning the gap. The germline CDR1 and CDR2 sequences are GTSNPN and SVGIG (reference sequence). CDR3 protein: CAWSVRNNQPQHF. The CDR3 nucleotides are TGTGCCTGGAGTGTGAGGAACAATCAGCCCCAGCATTTT. Full variable domain (outside the CDR3, taken from reference TRBV30 and TRBJ1-5): SQTIHQWPATLVQPVGSPLSLECTVEGTSNPNLYWYRQAAGRGLQLLFYSVGIGQISSEVPQNLSASRPQDRQFILSSKKLLLSDSGFYLCAWSVRNNQPQHFGDGTRLSIL.

The CDR3: CSASLGPNEQYF. CDR3 DNA: TGCAGTGCTAGTCTGGGACCCAATGAGCAGTACTTC. The rearrangement uses TRBV20-1 and TRBJ2-5; D tentatively reads TRBD1 or TRBD2 (5 bases each). The CDR3 sequence is 12 residues long. V lost 3 bases, J lost 11 bases, and 16 bases lay in between. Germline V gene sequence: CDR1 DFQATT, CDR2 SNEGSKA (reference sequence).

This clonotype was seen repeatedly, ten times or more. The chain couples TRBV7-2 to TRBJ2-3, with 8 bases that match TRBD1. This CDR3 has 13 residues. Germline V CDR1 and CDR2: SGHTA, FQGNSA. With V trimmed by 5 bases and J by 9 bases, 7 bases remained unmatched. CDR3 sequence: CASSDLNRGTQYF. The CDR3 region has the DNA TGTGCCAGCAGCGATTTGAACAGGGGGACGCAGTATTTT.